The clone carrying this T cell receptor beta chain was observed once. Additional DNA sequences in this sample encode the identical CDR3. This record belongs to a study of blood T cell repertoires in COVID-19. The wider study: In each case, the material was cDNA or gDNA derived from T cells, B-cell-depleted T cells, or PBMCs.

Cohorts were determined from participant-reported clinical history. Up to 2 weeks before entering the study, exposed participants had met a COVID-19 case. Under the authors' procedure: Researchers report that nucleated cell counts were estimated from reference gene primer amplification. Assay used: immunoSEQ multiplex PCR; TCRdb lists only in-frame clones, some missing. V, J and clone size reflect that table, while D and trimming were determined from the DNA. The sample consists of around 400,000 clones, just over 90% of them appearing once. After removal of 3 bases from V and 6 bases from J, the junction contained 4 bases not matched to a gene. This CDR3 contains 14 residues. Germline lookup yields CDR1 MNHNS and CDR2 SASEGT.

The chain combines TRBV6-1 with TRBJ1-1; TRBD1 agrees at 10 bases. Sequencing input: PBMCs or T cells enriched from blood (not recorded which). The TCR was taken from a woman between 40 and 55 years old who had been exposed to COVID-19. The CDR3 loop is CASSETGGRAEAFF. The DNA for the CDR3 is TGTGCCAGCAGTGAGACAGGGGGCAGAGCTGAAGCTTTCTTT.